Each of the 25 T cell receptor beta chains below was sequenced from the same sample in a study of cytomegalovirus exposure and HLA in healthy donors. The data were produced by immunoSEQ multiplex PCR, yet TCRdb's version contains in-frame clones alone and is incomplete. Here the sample spans about 400,000 clones, just over 85% being singletons. Input material: PBMCs. These receptors all come from a woman under 30 in good health and CMV-seronegative.

The chain joins TRBV28 to TRBJ1-4; 9 bases map to TRBD1. The CDR3 consists of 14 residues. The germline CDR1 and CDR2 sequences are MDHEN and SYDVKM. The J segment lost 7 bases and the V segment lost 6 bases, leaving 6 bases of the junction unmatched. This chain's CDR3 is CASRLTGGGEKLFF. CDR3 coding DNA: TGTGCCAGCAGGTTAACAGGGGGCGGTGAAAAACTGTTTTTT.

The gene calls are TRBV6-6 and TRBJ2-7, with D perhaps matching TRBD1 (5 bases). Trimming took off 0 bases at V and 7 bases at J, with 13 bases between the two ends. Looked up from germline, CDR1 is MNHNY and CDR2 is SVGAGI (reference sequence). CDR3 length: 14 amino acids. CDR3 bases: TGTGCCAGCAGTTACTCCGGCAGGGCTGGGGAGCAGTACTTC. This sequence encodes CASSYSGRAGEQYF.

The sample holds one count of this clone. The chain recombines TRBV4-1 with TRBJ2-3; D possibly corresponds to TRBD2 (5 bases). This CDR3 contains 14 residues. CDR1 MGHRA and CDR2 YSYEKL come from the germline V gene. With 0 bases removed from V and 9 bases from J, the gap between germline ends came to 13 bases. The DNA for the CDR3 is TGCGCCAGCAGCCAAGAGTTTACGGGATACACGCAGTATTTT. Translated: CASSQEFTGYTQYF.

The chain recombines TRBV5-1 with TRBJ1-2, with 7 positions matching TRBD1. Germline V gene data show CDR1 as SGHRS and CDR2 as YFSETQ. CDR3 length equals 13 residues. J was trimmed by 4 bases and V by 4 bases; bases with no gene match: 4. In DNA form, the CDR3 reads TGCGCCAGCAGCCCAGCAGGGGGCTATGGCTACACCTTC. Amino acids: CASSPAGGYGYTF.

This clone was seen once. The V and J genes are TRBV6-1 and TRBJ1-5; D gene uncertain. CDR3 length: 15 amino acids. Germline V gene lookup returns CDR1 MNHNS and CDR2 SASEGT. Trimming removed 4 bases from V and 2 bases from J, with 12 bases in between. CDR3 region: CASSAPPGGNQPQHF. CDR3 sequence (DNA): TGTGCCAGCAGTGCCCCTCCGGGAGGCAATCAGCCCCAGCATTTT.

The chain has TRBV28 and TRBJ2-1, with D perhaps matching TRBD2 (6 bases). This CDR3 comprises 13 residues. Per the germline V gene, CDR1 is MDHEN and CDR2 is SYDVKM. Trimming left V 11 bases short and J 1 base short, with 12 bases between. The CDR3 here is CAWGLLSYNEQFF. Written as DNA, the CDR3 is TGTGCCTGGGGACTTCTTTCCTACAATGAGCAGTTCTTC.

Comment on this clone: This sample includes further DNA sequences coding for the same CDR3. CDR3 in amino acids: CASSPRQGTSYEQYF. CDR3 in DNA: TGCGCCAGCAGCCCTAGACAGGGGACCTCCTACGAGCAGTACTTC. The chain has TRBV5-1 and TRBJ2-7; the match to TRBD1 covers 8 bases. Germline loops: CDR1 SGHRS, CDR2 YFSETQ. The trim removed 4 bases at V and 0 bases at J, leaving 6 bases unmatched. CDR3 size: 15 residues.

The chain employs TRBV20-1 and TRBJ1-2; D perhaps matches TRBD1 (5 bases). CDR1 and CDR2 from the germline V gene are DFQATT and SNEGSKA (reference sequence). The CDR3 loop spans 11 amino acids. V was cut by 5 bases and J by 11 bases, with 15 bases left in between. The CDR3: CSAPPDSSYTF. CDR3 DNA sequence: TGCAGTGCTCCCCCAGACAGTTCATACACCTTC.

The chain couples TRBV2 to TRBJ1-2; D is unclear. Trimming pared 0 bases from V and 4 bases from J, leaving 6 bases between. The CDR3 runs to 13 residues. Germline V gene data show CDR1 as SNHLY and CDR2 as FYNNEI. The chain's CDR3 is CASSEAAGYGYTF. CDR3 coding DNA: TGTGCCAGCAGTGAAGCGGCAGGCTATGGCTACACCTTC.

This chain connects TRBV27 to TRBJ1-1; 7 nucleotides align to TRBD1. The germline V gene has CDR1 MNHEY and CDR2 SMNVEV (reference sequence). CDR3 length: 16 residues. V lost 3 bases and J lost 5; bases outside the gene matches: 12. CDR3 in amino acids: CASSLHFYRGDTEAFF. The CDR3 bases are TGTGCCAGCAGTTTGCACTTTTACAGGGGAGATACTGAAGCTTTCTTT.

The chain uses TRBV7-6 and TRBJ1-4; tentative D call: TRBD1 (6 bases). The CDR3 extends over 15 amino acids. CDR1 SGHVS and CDR2 FNYEAQ come from the germline V gene. V lost 5 bases and J 8 bases, leaving 18 bases between the germline ends. In nucleotides, the CDR3 is TGTGCCAGCAGCCGGGTGGGGGCCGGTGGGGAAAAACTGTTTTTT. Translating gives CASSRVGAGGEKLFF.

The chain links TRBV30 to TRBJ2-7; no firm D call. CDR1 and CDR2 (germline): GTSNPN, SVGIG (reference sequence). The CDR3 has 12 residues. The germline V and J ends were trimmed by 0 bases and 4 bases, with 7 bases remaining between them. Written as DNA, the CDR3 is TGTGCCTGGAGTGTAACACAGTACGAGCAGTACTTC. Translated: CAWSVTQYEQYF. The complete variable domain, with remaining parts taken from reference TRBV30 and TRBJ2-7, reads SQTIHQWPATLVQPVGSPLSLECTVEGTSNPNLYWYRQAAGRGLQLLFYSVGIGQISSEVPQNLSASRPQDRQFILSSKKLLLSDSGFYLCAWSVTQYEQYFGPGTRLTVT.

This chain joins TRBV15 and TRBJ1-6, with D uncertain. The CDR3 has 16 residues. The germline CDR1 and CDR2 sequences are LNHNV and YYDKDF (reference sequence). The V end was cut by 1 base, the J end by 1 base, with 8 bases between. CDR3 residues: CATSRGSGSYNSPLHF. The DNA of the CDR3 is TGTGCCACCAGCAGAGGTTCAGGTTCCTATAATTCACCCCTCCACTTT.

The V and J genes are TRBV30 and TRBJ2-1; 12 bases are shared with TRBD2. Germline V gives CDR1 GTSNPN, CDR2 SVGIG (reference sequence). Trimming took 2 bases from V and 8 from J; bases not matched to a gene: 7. The CDR3 has 15 residues. The CDR3 coding sequence is TGTGCCTGGAGTCTAGCGGGAGGGCCGTTAGATGAGCAGTTCTTC. It translates to CAWSLAGGPLDEQFF.

V is TRBV20-1 and J is TRBJ1-1; TRBD1 might be the D (6 bases). CDR3 length: 11 residues. Germline CDR1 and CDR2: DFQATT and SNEGSKA (reference sequence). The ends were cut back, 6 bases at V and 5 bases at J, with 10 bases in the middle. This chain's CDR3 is CSAKTGTEAFF. DNA of the CDR3: TGCAGTGCCAAAACAGGGACTGAAGCTTTCTTT.

This clone was seen more than once but under ten times. This chain links TRBV5-6 with TRBJ2-7, with D maybe TRBD1 (5 bases). Between the trimmed V and J ends, which lost 2 bases and 2 bases, there was a span of 11 bases. The CDR3 is 14 residues long. CDR1 is SGHDT, CDR2 YYEEEE, per germline. For the CDR3, the DNA is TGTGCCAGCAGCTTACAGGTCTTCCCCTACGAGCAGTACTTC. This gives the protein CASSLQVFPYEQYF.

On this clone: The junction departs from the called germline gene at one end, perhaps through a read error. V usage is TRBV28 and J usage is TRBJ2-1; TRBD2 matches 14 bases. The CDR3 has 17 residues. CDR1 is MDHEN, CDR2 SYDVKM, per germline. DNA for the CDR3: TGTGCCAGCAGGGGACTAGCGGGAGCGACAAGGAACAAGGAGCAGTTCTTC. Encoded protein: CASRGLAGATRNKEQFF.

V and J are TRBV6-1 and TRBJ2-1; no firm D call. CDR3 length equals 13 residues. The V end was cut by 4 bases, the J end by 0 bases, with 4 bases between. Per germline, CDR1 MNHNS and CDR2 SASEGT. The CDR3 loop reads CASSVYSYNEQFF. The CDR3 DNA is TGTGCCAGCAGTGTTTACTCCTACAATGAGCAGTTCTTC.

V is TRBV9 and J is TRBJ1-4; 7 nucleotides agree with TRBD1. The trim removed 3 bases at V and 13 bases at J, leaving 9 bases unmatched. From germline, CDR1 is SGDLS and CDR2 YYNGEE. This CDR3 spans 13 amino acids. DNA of the CDR3: TGTGCCAGCAGCGGACCCGACAGGGAAGGACTGTTTTTT. Protein sequence: CASSGPDREGLFF.

This clone was observed once. The J gene is TRBJ1-1, the V gene TRBV9; weak D call: TRBD1 (6 bases). This CDR3 contains 15 residues. Per the germline V gene, CDR1 is SGDLS and CDR2 is YYNGEE. Trimming removed 3 bases from V and 1 base from J, with 13 bases in between. CDR3 amino acids: CASSATQGKNTEAFF. The DNA of the CDR3 is TGTGCCAGCAGCGCAACCCAGGGGAAGAACACTGAAGCTTTCTTT.

This clone was picked up one time. The chain recombines TRBV27 with TRBJ1-5; D gene uncertain. The length of the CDR3 is 15 residues. V shed 5 bases and J shed 2 bases, with 13 bases lying between them. Germline values: CDR1 MNHEY, CDR2 SMNVEV (reference sequence). CDR3 sequence: CASSQRAEGNQPQHF. The DNA of the CDR3 is TGTGCCAGCAGTCAACGGGCGGAGGGCAATCAGCCCCAGCATTTT.

CDR3 bases: TGTGCCAGCAGCTGGTTCGCTGGGACTACCCGTCATTCACCCCTCCACTTT. This translates into CASSWFAGTTRHSPLHF. This chain joins TRBV28 and TRBJ1-6, with D possibly matching TRBD1 (5 bases). Germline loops: CDR1 MDHEN, CDR2 SYDVKM. Between the trimmed V and J ends, which lost 6 bases and 8 bases, there was a span of 23 bases. CDR3 length: 17 amino acids.

V usage is TRBV28 and J usage is TRBJ1-1; D gene uncertain. The germline V and J ends were trimmed by 2 bases and 1 base, with 11 bases remaining between them. The length of the CDR3 is 15 residues. Germline V gene sequence: CDR1 MDHEN, CDR2 SYDVKM. CDR3 in amino acids: CASSLPPGENTEAFF. CDR3 in DNA: TGTGCCAGCAGTTTACCCCCAGGCGAGAACACTGAAGCTTTCTTT.

The genes are TRBV2 and TRBJ2-1, with TRBD2 as a possible D gene (6 bases). V was shortened by 2 bases and J by 0 bases, with 11 bases between the two germline ends. The CDR3 extends over 16 amino acids. Germline CDR1 and CDR2: SNHLY and FYNNEI. The CDR3 region has the DNA TGTGCCAGCAGTGAACGGGCCGGGGGCTCCTACAATGAGCAGTTCTTC. Its protein is CASSERAGGSYNEQFF.

The gene calls are TRBV5-4 and TRBJ2-2, with 13 bases that match TRBD2. Germline CDR1 reads SGHNT; CDR2 reads YYREEE (reference sequence). The V segment lost 4 bases and the J segment 5 bases; nucleotides outside the gene matches: 8. The CDR3 length is 17 residues. For the CDR3, the DNA is TGTGCCAGCAGCCGTACTAGCGGGAGGGCGTTTACCGGGGAGCTGTTTTTT. Translation gives CASSRTSGRAFTGELFF.